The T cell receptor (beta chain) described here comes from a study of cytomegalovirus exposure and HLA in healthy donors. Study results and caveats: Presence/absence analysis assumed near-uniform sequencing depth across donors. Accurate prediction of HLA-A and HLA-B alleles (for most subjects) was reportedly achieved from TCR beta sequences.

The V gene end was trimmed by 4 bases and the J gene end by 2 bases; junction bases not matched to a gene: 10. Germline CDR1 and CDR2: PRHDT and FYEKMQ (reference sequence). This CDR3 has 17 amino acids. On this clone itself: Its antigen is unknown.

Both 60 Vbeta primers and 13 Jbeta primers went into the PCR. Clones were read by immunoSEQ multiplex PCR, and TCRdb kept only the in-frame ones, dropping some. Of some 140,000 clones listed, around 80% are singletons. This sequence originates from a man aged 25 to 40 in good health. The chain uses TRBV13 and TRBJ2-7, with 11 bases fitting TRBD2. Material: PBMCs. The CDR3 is CASSSPLHSGRAYEQYF. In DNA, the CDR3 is TGTGCCAGCAGCTCCCCTTTACATAGCGGGAGGGCCTACGAGCAGTACTTC. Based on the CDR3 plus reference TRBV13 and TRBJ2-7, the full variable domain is AAGVIQSPRHLIKEKRETATLKCYPIPRHDTVYWYQQGPGQDPQFLISFYEKMQSDKGSIPDRFSAQQFSDYHSELNMSSLELGDSALYFCASSSPLHSGRAYEQYFGPGTRLTVT.